A selection of T cell receptor beta chains follows, all from one sample in a study of patients with pleural tuberculosis. TCRdb reprocessed the reads via MiXCR and lists one record per CDR3 protein. The sample lists 25,000 to 30,000 distinct CDR3 sequences, roughly 18% seen once, with approximately 3.7% in the top ten. The sample taken for sequencing was peripheral blood. The receptors originated from a human donor with pleural tuberculosis. CDR3s include the opening cysteine and the closing phenylalanine or tryptophan. A D gene is named only where the DNA matches it firmly.

CNVDSPLAEGDYGYTF NA TRBJ1-2 TRBV29-1
CASSRQGALTDTQYF TRBD1 TRBJ2-3 TRBV19
CAWRTQGDRNTIYF NA TRBJ1-3 TRBV30
CASSHQLIRGNEQFF NA TRBJ2-1 TRBV7-9
CASSPLVTGNSADTQYF TRBD1 TRBJ2-3 TRBV27
CASDKGGTDYGYTF TRBD1 TRBJ1-2 TRBV6-2/TRBV6-3
CASMTGSYEQFF NA TRBJ2-1 TRBV27
CASSLSPSNQPQHF NA TRBJ1-5 TRBV11-2
CASNNTQGWQETQYF NA TRBJ2-5 TRBV27
CAWAAGQGSIQYF TRBD1 TRBJ2-4 TRBV30
CASSFPGQVLETQYF TRBD1 TRBJ2-5 TRBV7-9
CASSLNPRGGVEAFF NA TRBJ1-1 TRBV27
CASSTGTALGYTF NA TRBJ1-2 TRBV27
CASSQGSSPQYF NA TRBJ2-7 TRBV11-2
CSAPEMTENQPRHF NA TRBJ1-5 TRBV20-1
CASSLSGGNTEAFF NA TRBJ1-1 TRBV11-2
CASSQLVGGATDTQYF TRBD2 TRBJ2-3 TRBV14
CASSPGGRDTEAFF NA TRBJ1-1 TRBV3-1
CASKTGGGTGTLGEQFF TRBD1 TRBJ2-1 TRBV19
CASSLRVPTEAFF NA TRBJ1-1 TRBV2
CASREGWNTEAFF NA TRBJ1-1 TRBV28
CASSTRQGYEQYF TRBD1 TRBJ2-7 TRBV27
CASSYPNSPLHF NA TRBJ1-6 TRBV6-6
CASSSSGGENEQFF TRBD2 TRBJ2-1 TRBV7-9
CASSLFGGVYTAGYTF NA TRBJ1-2 TRBV28
CSVEDVGYTF NA TRBJ1-2 TRBV29-1
CASSSTESLAFF NA TRBJ1-1 TRBV27
CASSFGTDSYEQYF NA TRBJ2-7 TRBV5-5
CASSQTNEQFF NA TRBJ2-1 TRBV12-3/TRBV12-4
CASSSGQGATYEQYF TRBD1 TRBJ2-7 TRBV27
CATSGALAGGAYEQYF TRBD2 TRBJ2-7 TRBV15
CASSETSDSGAFF NA TRBJ1-1 TRBV27
CATSREQSTDTQYF NA TRBJ2-3 TRBV15
CASSIDRFLVTAGPTEAFF NA TRBJ1-1 TRBV19
CASSASRTGGLGYTF TRBD1 TRBJ1-2 TRBV25-1
CSARDQRGSNEQFF NA TRBJ2-1 TRBV20-1
CASSYAIGTLEAFF NA TRBJ1-1 TRBV6-2/TRBV6-3
CASSACNEQFF NA TRBJ2-1 TRBV7-6
CASSQEGRAETQYF NA TRBJ2-5 TRBV4-3
CAWTRGSEAFF NA TRBJ1-1 TRBV30
CASDVAGAGTQYF NA TRBJ2-5 TRBV28
CASSSRGHNNQPQHF TRBD1 TRBJ1-5 TRBV7-9
CASRTGENYGYTF TRBD1 TRBJ1-2 TRBV5-1
CASSPRDGNTEAFF NA TRBJ1-1 TRBV3-1
CSATPGTSGESSYEQYF TRBD2 TRBJ2-7 TRBV20-1
CASSLRGGMHIQYF NA TRBJ2-4 TRBV5-6